One sample yielded the 20 T cell receptor beta chains listed below, sequenced in a study of tumor-infiltrating lymphocytes in primary liver carcinoma. A primer matching the constant region was used to make TCR beta cDNA from approximately 500 ng of total RNA. ARM-PCR was slightly modified, and three nested multiplex PCR rounds with it gave rise to the TCR beta libraries. TRBV1-TRBV30 forward primers paired with a C-beta reverse primer were used in the first two PCR rounds, which ran approximately 10 cycles each. Each CDR3 protein is one row after TCRdb ran MiXCR on the multiplex PCR reads. The sample records some 95,000 distinct CDR3 sequences, around 70% being singletons. Bulk tissue was left unsorted, and RNA and DNA were co-extracted from about 19-30 mg of it. Sequences were obtained from tumor-adjacent normal liver tissue. The source of these receptors is a man in his forties with primary liver carcinoma and hepatitis B virus infection.

As for this clonotype: The junction departs from germline at one end; a sequencing error may be responsible. V is TRBV12-3 or TRBV12-4 and J is TRBJ2-5, with a tentative D call TRBD2 (6 bases). CDR3 length: 14 amino acids. CDR3 in DNA: TGTGCTAGCATCGTGGGGGACTCCCAAGAGACCCAGTACTTC. Its translation: CASIVGDSQETQYF.

Comment on this clonotype: One end of the junction does not line up with germline, which may come from a read error. The V call is TRBV11-2, the J call TRBJ2-3; a possible D gene is TRBD1 (6 bases). The CDR3 has 15 residues. Per germline, CDR1 SGHAT and CDR2 FQNNGV. In nucleotides, the CDR3 is TGCGACAGCAGCTTAGGGGTAGGGGGAGCAGATACGCAGTATTTT. Its protein is CDSSLGVGGADTQYF. Drawing the rest from reference TRBV11-2 and TRBJ2-3, the complete variable domain is EAGVAQSPRYKIIEKRQSVAFWCNPISGHATLYWYQQILGQGPKLLIQFQNNGVVDDSQLPKDRFSAERLKGVDSTLKIQPAKLEDSAVYLCDSSLGVGGADTQYFGPGTRLTVL.

Worth noting for this clonotype: One junction end disagrees with the germline gene, perhaps due to a read error. This sequence joins TRBV11-2 and TRBJ2-7; D gene ambiguous. Germline values: CDR1 SGHAT, CDR2 FQNNGV. The CDR3 loop spans 14 amino acids. CDR3 sequence: CASRLESGNYEQYF. The CDR3 nucleotides are TGTGCCAGCAGGTTAGAGTCTGGTAATTACGAGCAGTACTTC.

On this clonotype: The junction shows a germline mismatch at one end, possibly a read error. V gene TRBV11-2 combines with J gene TRBJ2-3; D not certain. Germline V gene data show CDR1 as SGHAT and CDR2 as FQNNGV. The CDR3 is 15 residues long. This chain's CDR3 is CASSLAQLNTVTQYF. The CDR3 coding sequence is TGTGCCAGCAGCTTAGCTCAGCTAAATACAGTTACGCAGTATTTT.

This clonotype was recorded only once. Compared with germline, one end of the junction differs, possibly owing to a read error. The J gene is TRBJ2-2, the V gene TRBV24-1; 9 nucleotides align to TRBD2. This CDR3 region has 15 residues. Germline values: CDR1 KGHDR, CDR2 SFDVKD. The CDR3: CATSDLAGDTGELFF. The CDR3 nucleotides are TGTGCCACCAGCGATTTAGCGGGAGACACCGGGGAGCTGTTTTTT.

Remarks on this clonotype: With a much larger clone just one base away, this may be a read error. The V gene is TRBV10-3, the J gene TRBJ2-3; D gene uncertain. CDR1 is ENHRY, CDR2 SYGVKD, per germline. Trimming shortened V by 0 bases and J by 2 bases, and 6 bases separated the two germline ends. The CDR3 sequence is 14 residues long. CDR3 loop: CAISESYDTDTQYF. DNA for the CDR3: TGTGCCATCAGTGAGTCGTACGACACAGATACGCAGTATTTT.

The chain combines TRBV11-2 with TRBJ1-2; D remains ambiguous. The CDR3 totals 14 residues. Trimming pared 5 bases from V and 10 bases from J, leaving 20 bases between. Germline values: CDR1 SGHAT, CDR2 FQNNGV. The CDR3 nucleotides are TGTGCCAGCAGCCCCGGACCGATTCTCTGTGACTACACCTTC. Amino acid sequence: CASSPGPILCDYTF.

This clonotype was seen once. No conserved phenylalanine or tryptophan ends this CDR3, so it is likely a read error. This rearrangement joins TRBV10-2 to TRBJ2-1, with TRBD2 identical over 11 bases. Germline V CDR1 and CDR2: WSHSY, SAAADI. The CDR3 has 14 amino acids. The ends lost 4 bases at V and 8 bases at J; junction bases unmatched: 4. The CDR3 DNA reads TGCGCCAGCAGTGTAGCGGGAGGGAACGATGAGCAGTTCTCC. It specifies CASSVAGGNDEQFS.

A note on this clonotype: The CDR3 ends on some other residue instead of the conserved phenylalanine or tryptophan, so this is likely a read error. This sequence joins TRBV4-2 and TRBJ2-7, with a tentative D call TRBD1 (5 bases). The V gene's germline CDR1 is LGHNA and CDR2 YNFKEQ. The CDR3 consists of 16 residues. In DNA form, the CDR3 reads TGTGCCAGCAGCCAAGGTAATCAGGGCATCTCCTGCGAGCAGTACCTA. Translating gives CASSQGNQGISCEQYL.

Regarding this clonotype: The germline gene is not matched at one end of the junction; a read error may be the cause. The chain employs TRBV6-2 or TRBV6-3 and TRBJ2-3, with D perhaps assigned TRBD1 or TRBD2 (5 bases each). Germline CDR1 MNHEY, CDR2 SVGEGT. This CDR3 is 14 amino acids long. The DNA for the CDR3 is TGTACCAGCGGTGAGACAGCCTCCACAGATACACAGTATTTT. As protein: CTSGETASTDTQYF.

Concerning this clonotype: Mismatch with germline at one junction end may stem from a read error. This chain joins TRBV11-2 and TRBJ2-1; TRBD1 aligns across 7 bases. CDR1 SGHAT and CDR2 FQNNGV come from the germline V gene. The CDR3 loop spans 16 amino acids. CDR3 sequence: CASSDPTGPRGNEQLF. CDR3 nucleotide sequence: TGTGCCAGCAGCGACCCGACAGGGCCCAGGGGCAATGAGCAGCTCTTC.

Note on this clonotype: A junction end diverges from the germline sequence, so it may reflect a read error. This chain links TRBV14 with TRBJ2-2, with a tentative D call TRBD2 (5 bases). The CDR3 spans 13 residues. Germline-derived CDR1 and CDR2 are SGHDN and FVKESK. Here the CDR3 reads CASSQYYIGEQFF. The CDR3 DNA reads as TGTGCCAGCAGCCAATACTACATCGGGGAGCAGTTTTTT.

Remarks on this clonotype: A much larger clonotype is one base distant, so this may be a read error. The V gene is TRBV5-1, the J gene TRBJ1-4; D not certain. V lost 4 bases and J lost 4, with 14 bases in between. CDR1 SGHRS and CDR2 YFSETQ come from the germline V gene. The CDR3 length is 15 residues. Here the CDR3 DNA reads TGCGCCAGCAGCGTGGAACAGACCCATAATGAAAAACTGTTTTTT. Protein sequence: CASSVEQTHNEKLFF.

This sequence joins TRBV11-2 and TRBJ2-6; possibly TRBD1 for D (5 bases). CDR3 length equals 18 residues. Germline V gene data show CDR1 as SGHAT and CDR2 as FQNNGV. The CDR3 loop is CVNSLGPGHISGANVLTF. In DNA, the CDR3 is TGTGTCAACAGCTTAGGGCCAGGGCACATCTCTGGGGCCAACGTCCTGACTTTC.

About this clonotype: Lacking the conserved final phenylalanine or tryptophan, this CDR3 likely reflects a read error. The chain links TRBV9 to TRBJ2-5, with 12 bases that match TRBD2. Looked up from germline, CDR1 is SGDLS and CDR2 is YYNGEE. The CDR3 has 15 residues. CDR3 protein: CAGSVGGLAGETQYL. The CDR3 nucleotides read TGTGCCGGCAGCGTAGGGGGACTAGCGGGAGAGACCCAGTACTTA.

To note about this clonotype: The germline gene is not matched at one end of the junction; a read error may be the cause. V gene TRBV6-5 combines with J gene TRBJ2-6; 8 bases agree with TRBD1. Germline V gene lookup returns CDR1 MNHEY and CDR2 SVGAGI. The CDR3 sequence is 18 residues long. In DNA, the CDR3 is TGTGCCAACAGTCTTTGGACAGGGATGGAAGCTGGGGCCAACGTTCTGACTTTC. The encoded protein is CANSLWTGMEAGANVLTF.

Comments on this clonotype: One end of the junction is discordant with germline, which a read error may explain. J is TRBJ2-7 and V is TRBV6-5; D may be TRBD2 (6 bases). Germline CDR1 and CDR2: MNHEY and SVGAGI. The CDR3 has 13 amino acids. The CDR3 loop reads CDSSRTTSHEQYF. For the CDR3, the DNA is TGTGACAGCAGTCGGACTACTTCCCACGAGCAGTACTTC.

Note on this clonotype: The conserved phenylalanine or tryptophan normally closing the CDR3 is absent here, so this likely arose from a read error. This sequence joins TRBV6-2 or TRBV6-3 and TRBJ2-4, with 8 bases aligning to TRBD2. The CDR3 sequence is 19 residues long. Germline CDR1 MNHEY, CDR2 SVGEGT. Here the CDR3 reads CTSSPPGLGVSLAKNIQYL. The CDR3 DNA reads TGTACCAGCAGTCCACCGGGACTAGGCGTCTCACTAGCCAAAAACATTCAGTACCTC.

In its sample, this clonotype was seen many times. V and J are TRBV20-1 and TRBJ2-4; 9 bases are a match to TRBD1. Germline CDR1 and CDR2: DFQATT and SNEGSKA (reference sequence). V lost 6 bases, J lost 9 bases, and 9 bases stayed unmatched. CDR3 length: 13 amino acids. The CDR3 loop reads CSAPGQGIVIQYF. CDR3 DNA sequence: TGCAGTGCACCGGGACAGGGTATTGTCATTCAGTACTTC.

About this clonotype itself: The junction and the germline gene differ at one end; a read error may be behind it. The chain combines TRBV11-2 with TRBJ2-1, with 9 positions matching TRBD2. Germline CDR1 is SGHAT and CDR2 is FQNNGV. The CDR3 runs to 15 residues. The CDR3 coding sequence is TGTGCCAGCAACTTACTGGCGGGAGGGCAGTATGAGCAGTTCTTC. As protein: CASNLLAGGQYEQFF.